This T cell receptor beta chain was sequenced during a study of OX40 agonist ivuxolimab in advanced cancers. Study details: Six ivuxolimab dose levels, 0.01 to 10 mg/kg, were given intravenously every 2 weeks. Three patients had partial responses: one hepatocellular carcinoma, two cutaneous melanoma. Subjects had a mean age of roughly 60 years, with a range of about 20 to 85; roughly 80% were male.

Sequenced by immunoSEQ multiplex PCR; TCRdb stores in-frame clones only, minus some. The top ten hold 0.65% of the sample, which has approximately 82,000 clones, over 85% seen once. This CDR3 has 14 residues. V lost 0 bases and J lost 8, with 14 bases in between. CDR1 is SQVTM, CDR2 ANQGSEA, per germline. This clone has only a few counts. Sequencing used CD4+ or CD8+ T cells sorted from blood, obtained in a trial of the OX40 agonist ivuxolimab. The chain employs TRBV29-1 and TRBJ2-1, with D perhaps assigned TRBD1 or TRBD2 (5 bases each). This clonotype originated in an adult with an advanced solid tumor such as melanoma, head and neck, liver or kidney cancer. In DNA, the CDR3 is TGCAGCGTTGAAGAAGTAGTCGGGGCTTATGAGCAGTTCTTC. This gives the protein CSVEEVVGAYEQFF.